The following is a TCR beta chain sequence with its context. There are 20 residues in the CDR3. These data are taken from a study of blood T cell repertoires in COVID-19. Study-wide background: PBMCs, B-cell-depleted T cells, or T cells provided the cDNA or gDNA that made up the material.

The data were produced by immunoSEQ multiplex PCR, yet TCRdb's version contains in-frame clones alone and is incomplete. The sample records approximately 78,000 clones, roughly 87% being singletons. The rearrangement links TRBV21-1 to TRBJ1-4; the table calls TRBD1, which could not be checked here. TRBV21-1 is described as a pseudogene. Input material: peripheral blood. The receptor was isolated from a man aged 45-60 years with acute or convalescent COVID-19. This chain's CDR3 is CASSKARPGQGWATNEKLFF. DNA for the CDR3: TGTGCCAGCAGCAAAGCGAGACCGGGACAGGGTTGGGCAACTAATGAAAAACTGTTTTTT.